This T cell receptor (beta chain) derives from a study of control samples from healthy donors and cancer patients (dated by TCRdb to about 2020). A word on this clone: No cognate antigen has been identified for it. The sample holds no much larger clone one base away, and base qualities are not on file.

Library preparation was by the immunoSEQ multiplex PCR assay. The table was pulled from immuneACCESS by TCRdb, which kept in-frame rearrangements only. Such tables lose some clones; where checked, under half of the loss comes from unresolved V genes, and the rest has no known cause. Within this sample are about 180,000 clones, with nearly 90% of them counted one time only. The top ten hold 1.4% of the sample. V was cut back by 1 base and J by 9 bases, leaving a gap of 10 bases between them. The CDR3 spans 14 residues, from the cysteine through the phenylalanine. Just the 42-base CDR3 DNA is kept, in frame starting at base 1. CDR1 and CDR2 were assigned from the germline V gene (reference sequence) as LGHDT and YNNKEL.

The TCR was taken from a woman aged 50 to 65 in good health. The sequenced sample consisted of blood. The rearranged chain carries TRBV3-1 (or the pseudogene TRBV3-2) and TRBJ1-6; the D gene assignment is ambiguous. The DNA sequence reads TGTGCCAGCAGCCAAGTAGGGTCGAGTTCACCCCTCCACTTT. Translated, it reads CASSQVGSSSPLHF.